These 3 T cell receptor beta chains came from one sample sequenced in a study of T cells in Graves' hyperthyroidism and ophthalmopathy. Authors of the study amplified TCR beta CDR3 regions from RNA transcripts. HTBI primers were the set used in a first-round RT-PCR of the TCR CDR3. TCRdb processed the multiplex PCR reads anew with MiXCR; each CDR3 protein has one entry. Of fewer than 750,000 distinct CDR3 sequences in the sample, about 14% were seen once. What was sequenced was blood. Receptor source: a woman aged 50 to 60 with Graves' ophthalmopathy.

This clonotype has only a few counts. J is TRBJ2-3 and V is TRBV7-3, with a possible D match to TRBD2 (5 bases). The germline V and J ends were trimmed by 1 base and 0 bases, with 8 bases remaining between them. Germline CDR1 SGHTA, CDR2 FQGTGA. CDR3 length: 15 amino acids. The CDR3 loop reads CASSLSPGSTDTQYF. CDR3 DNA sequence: TGTGCCAGCAGCTTAAGCCCGGGGAGCACAGATACGCAGTATTTT.

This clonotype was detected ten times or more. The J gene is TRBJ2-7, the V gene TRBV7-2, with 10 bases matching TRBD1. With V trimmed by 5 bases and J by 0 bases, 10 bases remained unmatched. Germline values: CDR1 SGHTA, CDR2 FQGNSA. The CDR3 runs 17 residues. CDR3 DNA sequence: TGTGCCAGCAGCCAAGGGGTCAGGACAGGGGGCTCCTACGAGCAGTACTTC. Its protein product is CASSQGVRTGGSYEQYF.

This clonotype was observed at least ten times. CDR3: CASTPGPLTEAFF. The CDR3 nucleotides are TGTGCCAGTACCCCAGGCCCCCTCACTGAAGCTTTCTTT. The V and J genes are TRBV2 and TRBJ1-1; D is undetermined. The CDR3 is 13 residues long. Germline CDR1 is SNHLY and CDR2 is FYNNEI. V was trimmed by 9 bases and J by 4 bases, leaving 15 bases between them.